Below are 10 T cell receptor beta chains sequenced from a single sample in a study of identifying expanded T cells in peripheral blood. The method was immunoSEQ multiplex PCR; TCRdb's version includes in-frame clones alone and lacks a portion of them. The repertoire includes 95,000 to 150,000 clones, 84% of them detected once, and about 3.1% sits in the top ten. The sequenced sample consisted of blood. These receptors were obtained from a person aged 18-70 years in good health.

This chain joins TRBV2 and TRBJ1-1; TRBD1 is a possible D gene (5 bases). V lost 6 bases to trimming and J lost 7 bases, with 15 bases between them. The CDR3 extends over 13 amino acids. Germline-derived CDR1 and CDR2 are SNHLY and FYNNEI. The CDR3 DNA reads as TGTGCCAGCAGGCCACAGGCTATACTTGAAGCTTTCTTT. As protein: CASRPQAILEAFF.

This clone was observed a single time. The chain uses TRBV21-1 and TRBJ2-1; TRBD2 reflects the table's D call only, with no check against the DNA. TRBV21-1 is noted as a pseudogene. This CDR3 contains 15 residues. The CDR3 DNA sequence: TGTGCCAGCAGCACCCAAGCTAGCGGAGACAATGAGCAGTTCTTC. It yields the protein CASSTQASGDNEQFF.

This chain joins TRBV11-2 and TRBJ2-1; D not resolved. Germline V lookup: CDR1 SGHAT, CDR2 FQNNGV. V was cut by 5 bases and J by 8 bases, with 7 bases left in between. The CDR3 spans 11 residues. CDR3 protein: CASSQGYEQFF. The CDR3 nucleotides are TGTGCCAGCAGCCAAGGATATGAGCAGTTCTTC.

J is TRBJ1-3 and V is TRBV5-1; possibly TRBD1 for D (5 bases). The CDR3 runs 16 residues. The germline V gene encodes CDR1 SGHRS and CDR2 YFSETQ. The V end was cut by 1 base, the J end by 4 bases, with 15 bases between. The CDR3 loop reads CASSLTGTALGNTIYF. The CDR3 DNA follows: TGCGCCAGCAGCTTGACCGGGACGGCGTTAGGAAACACCATATATTTT.

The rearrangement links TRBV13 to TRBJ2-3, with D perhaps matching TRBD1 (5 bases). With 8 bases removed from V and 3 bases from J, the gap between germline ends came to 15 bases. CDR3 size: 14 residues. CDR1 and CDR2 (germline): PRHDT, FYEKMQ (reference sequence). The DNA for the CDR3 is TGTGCCAGCGCCCAGGGAAACCCAACAGATACGCAGTATTTT. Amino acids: CASAQGNPTDTQYF. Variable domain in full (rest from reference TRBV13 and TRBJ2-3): AAGVIQSPRHLIKEKRETATLKCYPIPRHDTVYWYQQGPGQDPQFLISFYEKMQSDKGSIPDRFSAQQFSDYHSELNMSSLELGDSALYFCASAQGNPTDTQYFGPGTRLTVL.

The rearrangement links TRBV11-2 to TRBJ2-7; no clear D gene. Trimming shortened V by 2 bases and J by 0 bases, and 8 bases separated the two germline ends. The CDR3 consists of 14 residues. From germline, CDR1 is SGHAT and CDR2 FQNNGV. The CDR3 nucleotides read TGTGCCAGCAGCTTATCAGACACCTCCTACGAGCAGTACTTC. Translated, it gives CASSLSDTSYEQYF.

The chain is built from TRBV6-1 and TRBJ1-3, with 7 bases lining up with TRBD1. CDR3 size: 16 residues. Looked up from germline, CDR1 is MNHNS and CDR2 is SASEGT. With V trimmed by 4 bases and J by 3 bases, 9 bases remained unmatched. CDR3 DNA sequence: TGTGCCAGCAGTGCCCTCCCGACAGGGCTTGGAAACACCATATATTTT. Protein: CASSALPTGLGNTIYF.

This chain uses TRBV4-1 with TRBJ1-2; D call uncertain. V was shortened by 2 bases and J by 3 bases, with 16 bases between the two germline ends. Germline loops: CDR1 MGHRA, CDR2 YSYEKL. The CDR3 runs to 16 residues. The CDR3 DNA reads TGCGCCAGCAGCCAACCCACAGCTGGGCAGGACTATGGCTACACCTTC. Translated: CASSQPTAGQDYGYTF.

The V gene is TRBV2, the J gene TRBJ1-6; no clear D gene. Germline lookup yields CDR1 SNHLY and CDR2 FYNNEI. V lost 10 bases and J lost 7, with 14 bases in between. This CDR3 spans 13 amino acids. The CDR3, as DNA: TGTGCCACTCAACGGGAGGTAAATTCACCCCTCCACTTT. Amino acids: CATQREVNSPLHF.

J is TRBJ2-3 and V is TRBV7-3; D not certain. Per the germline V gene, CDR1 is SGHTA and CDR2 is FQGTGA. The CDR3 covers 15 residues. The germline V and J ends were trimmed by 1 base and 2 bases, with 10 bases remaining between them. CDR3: CASSLSPNPTDTQYF. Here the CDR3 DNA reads TGTGCCAGCAGCTTAAGCCCTAACCCCACAGATACGCAGTATTTT.